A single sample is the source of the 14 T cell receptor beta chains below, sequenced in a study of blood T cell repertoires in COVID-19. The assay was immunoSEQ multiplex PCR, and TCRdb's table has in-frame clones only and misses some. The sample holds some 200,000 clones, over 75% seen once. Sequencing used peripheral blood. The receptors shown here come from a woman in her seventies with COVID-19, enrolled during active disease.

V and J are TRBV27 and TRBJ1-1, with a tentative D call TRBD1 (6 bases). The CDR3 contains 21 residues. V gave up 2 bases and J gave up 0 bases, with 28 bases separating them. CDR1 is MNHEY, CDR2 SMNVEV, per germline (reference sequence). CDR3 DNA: TGTGCCAGCAGTTTACGGGGGGGGCGCTCGGCTTGGAAAAGAATGAACACTGAAGCTTTCTTT. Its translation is CASSLRGGRSAWKRMNTEAFF.

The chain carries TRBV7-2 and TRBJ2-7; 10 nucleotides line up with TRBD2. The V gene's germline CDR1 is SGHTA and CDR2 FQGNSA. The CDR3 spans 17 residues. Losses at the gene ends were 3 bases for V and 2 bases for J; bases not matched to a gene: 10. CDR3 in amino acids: CASSFRPIAGGAYEQYF. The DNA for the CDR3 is TGTGCCAGCAGCTTTAGGCCCATAGCGGGGGGAGCCTACGAGCAGTACTTC.

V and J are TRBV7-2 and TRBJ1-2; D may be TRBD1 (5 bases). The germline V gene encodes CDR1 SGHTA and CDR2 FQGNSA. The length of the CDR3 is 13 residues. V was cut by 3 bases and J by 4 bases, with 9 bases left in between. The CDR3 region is CASSFGRAYGYTF. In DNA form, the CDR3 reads TGTGCCAGCAGCTTCGGCAGGGCCTATGGCTACACCTTC.

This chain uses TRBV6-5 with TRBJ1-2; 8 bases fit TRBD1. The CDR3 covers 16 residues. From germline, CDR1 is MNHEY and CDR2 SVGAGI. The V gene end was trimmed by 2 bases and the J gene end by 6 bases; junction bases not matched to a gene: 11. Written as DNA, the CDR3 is TGTGCCAGCAGTTACCCGGCCTCACAGGGGGGGAATGGCTACACCTTC. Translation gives CASSYPASQGGNGYTF.

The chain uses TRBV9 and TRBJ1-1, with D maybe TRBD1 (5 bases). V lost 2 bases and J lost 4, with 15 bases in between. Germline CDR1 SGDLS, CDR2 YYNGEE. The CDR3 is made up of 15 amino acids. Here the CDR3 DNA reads TGTGCCAGCAGCGTTGTTACAGGATCTTCCACTGAAGCTTTCTTT. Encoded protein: CASSVVTGSSTEAFF. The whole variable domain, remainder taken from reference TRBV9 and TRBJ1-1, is DSGVTQTPKHLITATGQRVTLRCSPRSGDLSVYWYQQSLDQGLQFLIQYYNGEERAKGNILERFSAQQFPDLHSELNLSSLELGDSALYFCASSVVTGSSTEAFFGQGTRLTVV.

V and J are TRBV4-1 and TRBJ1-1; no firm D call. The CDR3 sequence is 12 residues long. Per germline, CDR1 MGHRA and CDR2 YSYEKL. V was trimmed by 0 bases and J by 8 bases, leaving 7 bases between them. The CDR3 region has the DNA TGCGCCAGCAGCCAAGAAGGCGGAGAAGCTTTCTTT. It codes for CASSQEGGEAFF.

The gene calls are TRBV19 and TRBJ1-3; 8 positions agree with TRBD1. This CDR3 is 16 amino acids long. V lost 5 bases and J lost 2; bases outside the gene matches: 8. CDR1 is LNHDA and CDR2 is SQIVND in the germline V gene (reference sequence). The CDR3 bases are TGTGCCAGTAGTGCGGCCGGACAGGGAGCTGGAAACACCATATATTTT. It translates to CASSAAGQGAGNTIYF.

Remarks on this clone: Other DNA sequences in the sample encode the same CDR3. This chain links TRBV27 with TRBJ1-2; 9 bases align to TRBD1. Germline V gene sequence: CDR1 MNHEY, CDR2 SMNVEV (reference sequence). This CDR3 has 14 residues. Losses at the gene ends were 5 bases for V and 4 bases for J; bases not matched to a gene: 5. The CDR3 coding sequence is TGTGCCAGCAGTACCCCGGGACAGGGCTATGGCTACACCTTC. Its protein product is CASSTPGQGYGYTF.

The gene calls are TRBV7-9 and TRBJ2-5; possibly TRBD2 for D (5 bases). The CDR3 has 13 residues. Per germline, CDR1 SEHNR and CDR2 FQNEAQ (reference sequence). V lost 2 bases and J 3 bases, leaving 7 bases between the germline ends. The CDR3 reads CASSLWGEETQYF. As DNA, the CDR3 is TGTGCCAGCAGCTTATGGGGAGAAGAGACCCAGTACTTC. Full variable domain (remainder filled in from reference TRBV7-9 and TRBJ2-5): DTGVSQNPRHKITKRGQNVTFRCDPISEHNRLYWYRQTLGQGPEFLTYFQNEAQLEKSRLLSDRFSAERPKGSFSTLEIQRTEQGDSAMYLCASSLWGEETQYFGPGTRLLVL.

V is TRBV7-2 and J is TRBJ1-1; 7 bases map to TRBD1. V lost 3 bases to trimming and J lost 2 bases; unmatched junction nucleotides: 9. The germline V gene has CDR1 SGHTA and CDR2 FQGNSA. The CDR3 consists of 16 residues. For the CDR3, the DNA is TGTGCCAGCAGCTTTCCCCCGGGACAGCGCAACACTGAAGCTTTCTTT. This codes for CASSFPPGQRNTEAFF.

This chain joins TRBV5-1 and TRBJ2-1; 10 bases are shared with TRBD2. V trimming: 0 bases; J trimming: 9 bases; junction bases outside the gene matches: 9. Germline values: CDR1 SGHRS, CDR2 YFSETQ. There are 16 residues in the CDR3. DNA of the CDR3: TGCGCCAGCAGCTTGGAGTCGGCTAGCGGGAGAGGTGAGCAGTTCTTC. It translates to CASSLESASGRGEQFF.

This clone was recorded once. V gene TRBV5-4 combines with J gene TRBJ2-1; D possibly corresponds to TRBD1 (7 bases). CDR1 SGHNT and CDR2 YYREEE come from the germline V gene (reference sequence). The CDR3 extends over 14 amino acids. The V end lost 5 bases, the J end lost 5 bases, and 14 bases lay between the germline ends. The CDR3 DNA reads TGTGCCAGCAGTTCAGGGGGGCGGGACAATGAGCAGTTCTTC. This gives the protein CASSSGGRDNEQFF. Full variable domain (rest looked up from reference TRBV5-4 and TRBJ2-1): ETGVTQSPTHLIKTRGQQVTLRCSSQSGHNTVSWYQQALGQGPQFIFQYYREEENGRGNFPPRFSGLQFPNYSSELNVNALELDDSALYLCASSSGGRDNEQFFGPGTRLTVL.

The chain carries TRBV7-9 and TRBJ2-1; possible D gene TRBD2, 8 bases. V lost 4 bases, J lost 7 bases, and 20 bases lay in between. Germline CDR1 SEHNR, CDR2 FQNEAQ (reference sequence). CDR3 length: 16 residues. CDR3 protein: CASSSREGTVRNEQFF. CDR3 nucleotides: TGTGCCAGCAGCTCCCGGGAGGGGACAGTACGTAATGAGCAGTTCTTC.

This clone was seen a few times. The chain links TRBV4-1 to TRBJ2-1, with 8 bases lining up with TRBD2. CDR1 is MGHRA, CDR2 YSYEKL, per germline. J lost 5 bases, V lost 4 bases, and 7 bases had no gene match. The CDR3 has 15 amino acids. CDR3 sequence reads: CASSLSGGGNNEQFF. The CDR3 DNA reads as TGCGCCAGCAGCCTGAGCGGGGGAGGAAACAATGAGCAGTTCTTC.